The 22 T cell receptor beta chains reported below all come from one sample, sequenced in a study of blood T cells in healthy people across ages. Alongside a J-beta primer mix, a sample-barcoded 5' primer served in a second PCR lasting about 7 to 11 cycles. Using its own MiXCR run on the 5' RACE reads, TCRdb lists one record per CDR3 protein. The table lists 1.5 million to 1.9 million distinct CDR3 sequences, about 45% of them singletons. Sequenced: blood. The receptors stem from a woman aged 18-30 years in good health.

This chain uses TRBV4-3 with TRBJ2-3; 9 nucleotides match TRBD2. Germline trimming cut 0 bases from V and 4 bases from J; bases unmatched to any gene: 5. This CDR3 has 16 residues. Germline loops: CDR1 LGHNA, CDR2 YSLEER. The CDR3 coding sequence is TGCGCCAGCAGCCAAGATCTTAGCGGGGGCGCAGATACGCAGTATTTT. Its protein is CASSQDLSGGADTQYF.

The V and J genes are TRBV28 and TRBJ2-3; no definite D call. Trimming shortened V by 0 bases and J by 1 base, and 8 bases separated the two germline ends. Germline V gene lookup returns CDR1 MDHEN and CDR2 SYDVKM. There are 15 residues in the CDR3. The CDR3 is CASSLWGPGTDTQYF. CDR3 DNA: TGTGCCAGCAGTTTATGGGGCCCTGGCACAGATACGCAGTATTTT.

The chain combines TRBV11-2 with TRBJ2-2; D may be TRBD1 or TRBD2 (5 bases each). The V end lost 0 bases, the J end lost 0 bases, and 14 bases lay between the germline ends. From germline, CDR1 is SGHAT and CDR2 FQNNGV. The CDR3 contains 18 residues. As DNA, the CDR3 is TGTGCCAGCAGCTTAGAGGGGGTGTCCCGCTCGAACACCGGGGAGCTGTTTTTT. Protein: CASSLEGVSRSNTGELFF.

CDR3 sequence: CASSQDQGSKVFEQYF. The CDR3 DNA sequence: TGCGCCAGCAGCCAAGATCAGGGAAGCAAGGTGTTCGAGCAGTACTTC. The rearrangement links TRBV4-1 to TRBJ2-7, with D tentatively TRBD1 (5 bases). CDR1 and CDR2 from the germline V gene are MGHRA and YSYEKL. The CDR3 contains 16 residues. V lost 0 bases to trimming and J lost 6 bases, with 18 bases between them.

This clonotype was detected only a few times. J is TRBJ2-7 and V is TRBV20-1; D possibly uses TRBD1 or TRBD2 (5 bases each). The germline V and J ends were trimmed by 0 bases and 4 bases, with 13 bases remaining between them. The germline V gene encodes CDR1 DFQATT and CDR2 SNEGSKA (reference sequence). This CDR3 has 14 residues. CDR3 DNA sequence: TGCAGTGCTAGAGATCCCGGGACGGTTTACGAGCAGTACTTC. Translated: CSARDPGTVYEQYF.

The chain couples TRBV25-1 to TRBJ1-2, with D perhaps matching TRBD1 (6 bases). CDR3 size: 15 residues. CDR1 MGHDK and CDR2 SYGVNS come from the germline V gene. Between the trimmed V and J ends, which lost 3 bases and 6 bases, there was a span of 17 bases. The CDR3 protein is CASSERRQDNHGYTF. DNA for the CDR3: TGTGCCAGCAGTGAGCGAAGACAGGATAATCATGGCTACACCTTC.

This clonotype was seen a handful of times. V and J are TRBV6-1 and TRBJ2-3; 8 bases line up with TRBD1. The CDR3 loop spans 16 amino acids. Losses at the gene ends were 2 bases for V and 5 bases for J; bases not matched to a gene: 9. Germline V gene sequence: CDR1 MNHNS, CDR2 SASEGT. The CDR3 region is CASSEFGQGARDTQYF. CDR3 bases: TGTGCCAGCAGTGAATTCGGTCAGGGGGCCAGAGATACGCAGTATTTT.

This clonotype was seen ten or more times. The chain is built from TRBV10-3 and TRBJ1-2; a possible D gene is TRBD1 (6 bases). Germline V gene data show CDR1 as ENHRY and CDR2 as SYGVKD. The CDR3 covers 15 residues. V was shortened by 3 bases and J by 6 bases, with 17 bases between the two germline ends. CDR3 amino acids: CAISDSQGSGHGYTF. The CDR3, as DNA: TGTGCCATCAGTGACTCACAGGGATCAGGGCATGGCTACACCTTC.

V usage is TRBV15 and J usage is TRBJ2-7, with D possibly TRBD2 on 5 matching bases. This CDR3 has 14 amino acids. CDR1 and CDR2 from the germline V gene are LNHNV and YYDKDF (reference sequence). With 1 base removed from V and 7 bases from J, the gap between germline ends came to 14 bases. This CDR3 reads CATSRVSDSNEQYF. The CDR3 nucleotides are TGTGCCACCAGCAGAGTGTCGGACTCCAATGAGCAGTACTTC.

This clonotype was picked up a small number of times. The J gene is TRBJ1-2, the V gene TRBV20-1, with 10 bases aligning to TRBD1. Germline CDR1 DFQATT, CDR2 SNEGSKA (reference sequence). V lost 3 bases to trimming and J lost 4 bases; unmatched junction nucleotides: 5. The CDR3 loop spans 14 amino acids. CDR3 region: CSASHRTGGYGYTF. In nucleotides, the CDR3 is TGCAGTGCTAGTCATCGGACAGGGGGCTATGGCTACACCTTC.

The chain couples TRBV9 to TRBJ1-2; D gene ambiguous. The CDR3 sequence is 13 residues long. Germline values: CDR1 SGDLS, CDR2 YYNGEE. V was cut by 0 bases and J by 8 bases, with 11 bases left in between. CDR3 protein: CASSVDPRGGYTF. The CDR3 region has the DNA TGTGCCAGCAGCGTAGATCCTCGCGGGGGCTACACCTTC.

V gene TRBV6-6 combines with J gene TRBJ1-1; unclear D gene. V was shortened by 5 bases and J by 2 bases, with 12 bases between the two germline ends. The CDR3 contains 14 residues. CDR1 and CDR2 (germline): MNHNY, SVGAGI (reference sequence). The DNA for the CDR3 is TGTGCCAGCAGTGACTGGGCGGTCAACACTGAAGCTTTCTTT. Residues: CASSDWAVNTEAFF.

The V call is TRBV9, the J call TRBJ2-7, with 7 bases aligning to TRBD1. Germline V gives CDR1 SGDLS, CDR2 YYNGEE. CDR3 length equals 15 residues. Trimming at V came to 3 bases and at J to 1 base, leaving 7 bases not matched to a gene. This CDR3 reads CASSARDSRSYEQYF. As DNA, the CDR3 is TGTGCCAGCAGCGCCCGGGACAGTCGATCCTACGAGCAGTACTTC.

This clonotype was picked up a small number of times. The genes are TRBV6-5 and TRBJ2-7; 10 nucleotides line up with TRBD2. This CDR3 is 15 amino acids long. In germline, CDR1 is MNHEY, CDR2 SVGAGI. V was pared by 0 bases and J by 10 bases, with 9 bases of the junction left unmatched. The chain's CDR3 is CASSYSSGGPHAQYF. DNA of the CDR3: TGTGCCAGCAGTTACTCTAGCGGGGGGCCCCATGCTCAGTACTTC.

The J gene is TRBJ2-3, the V gene TRBV20-1; D might be TRBD2 (5 bases). The CDR3 loop spans 13 amino acids. Germline V gives CDR1 DFQATT, CDR2 SNEGSKA (reference sequence). V lost 6 bases, J lost 6 bases, and 16 bases lay in between. The CDR3, as DNA: TGCAGTGCCTCTAGCCCTCCTCGTGATACGCAGTATTTT. It encodes CSASSPPRDTQYF.

V and J are TRBV7-6 and TRBJ2-5, with no clear D. The CDR3 covers 13 residues. Germline lookup yields CDR1 SGHVS and CDR2 FNYEAQ. V dropped 3 bases and J dropped 5 bases, with 10 bases sitting between them. Here the CDR3 DNA reads TGTGCCAGCAGCTTTTCGAGGCTCGAGACCCAGTACTTC. Protein: CASSFSRLETQYF. Drawing the rest from reference TRBV7-6 and TRBJ2-5, the complete variable domain is GAGVSQSPRYKVTKRGQDVALRCDPISGHVSLYWYRQALGQGPEFLTYFNYEAQQDKSGLPNDRFSAERPEGSISTLTIQRTEQRDSAMYRCASSFSRLETQYFGPGTRLLVL.

This clonotype has more than one count but fewer than ten. The V and J genes are TRBV7-3 and TRBJ2-1; TRBD1 matches 10 bases. Germline trimming cut 5 bases from V and 8 bases from J; bases unmatched to any gene: 12. The CDR3 consists of 16 residues. Germline CDR1 SGHTA, CDR2 FQGTGA. CDR3: CASSPGGRTGGYEQFF. The CDR3 coding sequence is TGTGCCAGCAGCCCCGGGGGGCGGACAGGGGGGTATGAGCAGTTCTTC.

This clonotype has at least ten counts. The V call is TRBV27, the J call TRBJ2-7; the D gene is possibly TRBD2 (5 bases). The V gene lost 6 bases and the J gene lost 3 bases, with 15 bases spanning the gap. Looked up from germline, CDR1 is MNHEY and CDR2 is SMNVEV (reference sequence). CDR3 length: 14 residues. CDR3 bases: TGTGCCAGCAGCTTGGTTGGGAGAAACTACGAGCAGTACTTC. Amino acids: CASSLVGRNYEQYF.

The V gene is TRBV20-1, the J gene TRBJ1-2; tentative D call: TRBD1 (5 bases). From germline, CDR1 is DFQATT and CDR2 SNEGSKA (reference sequence). This CDR3 region has 13 residues. Trimming removed 6 bases at V and 4 bases at J, with 15 bases between. The CDR3 DNA reads as TGCAGTGCCTCGGACGGGACTCGCTATGGCTACACCTTC. Translated: CSASDGTRYGYTF.

This clonotype was counted a few times. The V call is TRBV9, the J call TRBJ1-2; D is possibly TRBD1 (6 bases). This CDR3 is built from 15 residues. V was shortened by 4 bases and J by 0 bases, with 13 bases between the two germline ends. Germline CDR1 reads SGDLS; CDR2 reads YYNGEE. CDR3 coding DNA: TGTGCCAGCAGCCTGACAGGAGCCACTAACTATGGCTACACCTTC. It codes for CASSLTGATNYGYTF.

There are a few counts of this clonotype. The genes are TRBV29-1 and TRBJ2-1; 8 bases are a match to TRBD2. CDR1 and CDR2 (germline): SQVTM, ANQGSEA. CDR3 length equals 16 residues. Trimming at V came to 4 bases and at J to 0 bases, leaving 8 bases not matched to a gene. CDR3: CSVGRGGGSSYNEQFF. The DNA of the CDR3 is TGCAGCGTTGGTAGGGGCGGGGGGAGCTCCTACAATGAGCAGTTCTTC.

J is TRBJ2-1 and V is TRBV7-2; maybe TRBD2 (5 bases). Per the germline V gene, CDR1 is SGHTA and CDR2 is FQGNSA. This CDR3 has 16 amino acids. V dropped 1 base and J dropped 2 bases, with 12 bases sitting between them. The CDR3: CASSLESASTYNEQFF. The CDR3 DNA reads as TGTGCCAGCAGCTTAGAGTCGGCTAGCACCTACAATGAGCAGTTCTTC.